Presented here are 15 T cell receptor beta chains from one specimen sequenced in a study of T cell responses to AZD1222 COVID-19 vaccine. Clones were sequenced by immunoSEQ multiplex PCR, and TCRdb holds only the in-frame ones, with some missing. The sample has over 150,000 clones; approximately 90% are singletons. The sequences come from peripheral blood, collected 28 days after the second AZD1222 dose. These receptors all stem from an adult who received the AZD1222 COVID-19 vaccine.

Turning to this clone: The junction shows a germline mismatch at one end, possibly a read error. The chain recombines TRBV27 with TRBJ2-1, with no clear D. The CDR3 has 11 amino acids. CDR1 is MNHEY and CDR2 is SMNVEV in the germline V gene (reference sequence). Here the CDR3 DNA reads TGCTCTCCTAGGGAAGGCAATGAGCAGTTCTTC. Translated: CSPREGNEQFF.

This chain uses TRBV11-3 with TRBJ2-1; 8 bases align to TRBD2. V lost 1 base, J lost 6 bases, and 5 bases stayed unmatched. This CDR3 comprises 15 residues. Germline CDR1 and CDR2: SGHNT and YENEEA. The CDR3 DNA follows: TGTGCCAGCAGCTTAGGGGGACTAGGTGGCAATGAGCAGTTCTTC. Encoded protein: CASSLGGLGGNEQFF.

V gene TRBV7-9 combines with J gene TRBJ1-4; 9 bases are a match to TRBD1. CDR1 and CDR2 (germline): SEHNR, FQNEAQ (reference sequence). Germline trimming cut 3 bases from V and 3 bases from J; bases unmatched to any gene: 8. This CDR3 spans 17 amino acids. CDR3 sequence (DNA): TGTGCCAGCAGCTTGGGGACAGGGAAGGGAGCTAATGAAAAACTGTTTTTT. Translation gives CASSLGTGKGANEKLFF.

This clone was counted between two and nine times. V usage is TRBV7-9 and J usage is TRBJ1-6; D is unresolved. Germline loops: CDR1 SEHNR, CDR2 FQNEAQ (reference sequence). The CDR3 covers 19 residues. Trimming removed 0 bases from V and 4 bases from J, with 19 bases in between. The CDR3 protein is CASSLAVGLYSPYNSPLHF. The CDR3 coding sequence is TGTGCCAGCAGCTTAGCCGTGGGTCTTTACTCCCCTTATAATTCACCCCTCCACTTT. The entire variable domain, with the rest obtained from reference TRBV7-9 and TRBJ1-6, is as follows: DTGVSQNPRHKITKRGQNVTFRCDPISEHNRLYWYRQTLGQGPEFLTYFQNEAQLEKSRLLSDRFSAERPKGSFSTLEIQRTEQGDSAMYLCASSLAVGLYSPYNSPLHFGNGTRLTVT.

The chain combines TRBV25-1 with TRBJ1-4, with D tentatively TRBD1 (5 bases). Germline-derived CDR1 and CDR2 are MGHDK and SYGVNS. The V and J ends lost 7 bases and 5 bases respectively, with 20 bases between them. The CDR3 runs to 16 residues. The CDR3 DNA reads TGTGCCAGCACCCCCCGCCGCGGGGAGGGGAATGAAAAACTGTTTTTT. Its translation is CASTPRRGEGNEKLFF.

The rearrangement uses TRBV9 and TRBJ2-2, with unresolved D. Germline V CDR1 and CDR2: SGDLS, YYNGEE. The CDR3 totals 14 residues. V was cut by 0 bases and J by 3 bases, with 6 bases left in between. The CDR3: CASSVEVDTGELFF. The CDR3 DNA reads as TGTGCCAGCAGCGTAGAAGTAGACACCGGGGAGCTGTTTTTT.

V and J are TRBV7-8 and TRBJ1-2; D ambiguous. The CDR3 spans 14 residues. The germline V gene encodes CDR1 SGHVS and CDR2 FQNEAQ. V lost 5 bases and J 13 bases, leaving 23 bases between the germline ends. This CDR3 reads CASSQHRTREDCTF. In nucleotides, the CDR3 is TGTGCCAGCAGCCAACACCGGACGCGGGAGGATTGCACCTTC.

The chain joins TRBV6-5 to TRBJ1-2, with unresolved D. V shed 6 bases and J shed 6 bases, with 17 bases lying between them. This CDR3 has 14 amino acids. Per germline, CDR1 MNHEY and CDR2 SVGAGI. The CDR3 here is CASSVRTGGHGYTF. DNA of the CDR3: TGTGCCAGCAGCGTCAGGACCGGCGGGCATGGCTACACCTTC.

This chain links TRBV24-1 with TRBJ2-1, with TRBD2 matching 11 bases. J lost 4 bases, V lost 4 bases, and 5 bases had no gene match. The CDR3 is made up of 16 amino acids. CDR1 and CDR2 from the germline V gene are KGHDR and SFDVKD. The CDR3: CATSDPTSGGYNEQFF. CDR3 nucleotides: TGTGCCACCAGTGACCCTACTAGCGGGGGATACAATGAGCAGTTCTTC.

This chain uses TRBV7-2 with TRBJ1-5, with a possible D match to TRBD1 (5 bases). The CDR3 has 14 residues. V was shortened by 1 base and J by 6 bases, with 10 bases between the two germline ends. The V gene's germline CDR1 is SGHTA and CDR2 FQGNSA. CDR3 bases: TGTGCCAGCAGCTTAGTTGTGGGGCCTCAGCCCCAGCATTTT. Translated, it gives CASSLVVGPQPQHF.

V is TRBV3-1 (or the pseudogene TRBV3-2) and J is TRBJ2-7; possibly TRBD1 or TRBD2 for D (5 bases each). V was shortened by 3 bases and J by 2 bases, with 14 bases between the two germline ends. This CDR3 is built from 15 residues. Germline V lookup: CDR1 LGHDT, CDR2 YNNKEL (reference sequence). Here the CDR3 DNA reads TGTGCCAGCAGCCATGGGGGTGTAGAAGCCTACGAGCAGTACTTC. Its translation: CASSHGGVEAYEQYF.

This clone was detected only a few times. The CDR3 coding sequence is TGTGCCTGGAGGCTAGACAGGTCCCGTACGGGCTACACCTTC. The encoded protein is CAWRLDRSRTGYTF. The gene calls are TRBV30 and TRBJ1-2; weak D call: TRBD1 (6 bases). Trimming shortened V by 3 bases and J by 8 bases, and 19 bases separated the two germline ends. The CDR3 is 14 residues long. The germline V gene has CDR1 GTSNPN and CDR2 SVGIG (reference sequence). The entire variable domain, with the rest obtained from reference TRBV30 and TRBJ1-2, is as follows: SQTIHQWPATLVQPVGSPLSLECTVEGTSNPNLYWYRQAAGRGLQLLFYSVGIGQISSEVPQNLSASRPQDRQFILSSKKLLLSDSGFYLCAWRLDRSRTGYTFGSGTRLTVV.

The V gene is TRBV6-5, the J gene TRBJ2-1, with a tentative D call TRBD1 (6 bases). The CDR3 runs to 14 residues. Trimming left V 6 bases short and J 3 bases short, with 12 bases between. Germline assignment: CDR1 MNHEY and CDR2 SVGAGI. The CDR3 DNA reads as TGTGCCAGCAGGGACAGACTCGACTACAATGAGCAGTTCTTC. This gives the protein CASRDRLDYNEQFF.

DNA of the CDR3: TGTGCCAGCAGTTTTTTCCGCAGGGGCACTGAAGCTTTCTTT. Encoded protein: CASSFFRRGTEAFF. This chain links TRBV27 with TRBJ1-1; perhaps TRBD1 as D (6 bases). The V and J ends lost 3 bases and 4 bases respectively, with 12 bases between them. The CDR3 runs to 14 residues. Per the germline V gene, CDR1 is MNHEY and CDR2 is SMNVEV (reference sequence).

The chain links TRBV5-4 to TRBJ2-2; possibly TRBD1 or TRBD2 for D (5 bases each). Deletions cut 0 bases from V and 6 bases from J, with 6 bases between. This CDR3 comprises 13 residues. Germline values: CDR1 SGHNT, CDR2 YYREEE (reference sequence). As DNA, the CDR3 is TGTGCCAGCAGCTTGGAGGGACCCGGGGAGCTGTTTTTT. Protein product: CASSLEGPGELFF.